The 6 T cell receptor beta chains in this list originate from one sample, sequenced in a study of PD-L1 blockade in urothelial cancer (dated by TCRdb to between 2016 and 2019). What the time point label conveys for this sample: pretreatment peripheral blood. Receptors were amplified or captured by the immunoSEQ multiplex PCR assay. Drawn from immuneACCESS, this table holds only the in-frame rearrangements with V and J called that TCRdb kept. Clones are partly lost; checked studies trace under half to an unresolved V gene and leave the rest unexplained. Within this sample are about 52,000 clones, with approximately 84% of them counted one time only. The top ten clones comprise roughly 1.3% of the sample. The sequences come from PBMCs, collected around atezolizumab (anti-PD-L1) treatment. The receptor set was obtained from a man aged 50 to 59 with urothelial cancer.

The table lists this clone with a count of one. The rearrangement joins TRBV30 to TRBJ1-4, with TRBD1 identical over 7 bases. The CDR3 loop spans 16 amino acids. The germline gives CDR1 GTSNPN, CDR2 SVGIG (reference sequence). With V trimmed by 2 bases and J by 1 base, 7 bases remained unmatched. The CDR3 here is CAWSSTTGLTNEKLFF. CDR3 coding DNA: TGTGCCTGGAGTTCTACGACAGGGTTAACTAATGAAAAACTGTTTTTT.

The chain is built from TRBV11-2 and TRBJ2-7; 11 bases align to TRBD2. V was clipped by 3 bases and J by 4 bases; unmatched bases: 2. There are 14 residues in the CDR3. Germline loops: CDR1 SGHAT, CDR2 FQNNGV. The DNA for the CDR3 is TGTGCCAGCAGCTTGACTAGCGGGGATTACGAGCAGTACTTC. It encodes CASSLTSGDYEQYF.

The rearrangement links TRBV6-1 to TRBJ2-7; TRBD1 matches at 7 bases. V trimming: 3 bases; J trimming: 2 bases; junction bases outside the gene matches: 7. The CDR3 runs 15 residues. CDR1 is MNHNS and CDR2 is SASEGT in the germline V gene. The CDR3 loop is CASSDMGQKAYEQYF. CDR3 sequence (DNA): TGTGCCAGCAGTGATATGGGACAGAAAGCCTACGAGCAGTACTTC.

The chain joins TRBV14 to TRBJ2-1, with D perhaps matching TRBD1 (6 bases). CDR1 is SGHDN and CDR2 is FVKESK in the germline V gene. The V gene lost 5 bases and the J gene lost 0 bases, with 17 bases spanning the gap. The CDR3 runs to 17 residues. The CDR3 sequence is CASSWGHGASSYNEQFF. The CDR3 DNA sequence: TGTGCCAGCAGCTGGGGACACGGGGCGAGCTCCTACAATGAGCAGTTCTTC.

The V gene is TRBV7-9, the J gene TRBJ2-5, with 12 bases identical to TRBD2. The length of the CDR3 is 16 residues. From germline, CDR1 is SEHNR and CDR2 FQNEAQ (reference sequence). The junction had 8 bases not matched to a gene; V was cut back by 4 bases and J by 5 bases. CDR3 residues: CASSSMTSGSLETQYF. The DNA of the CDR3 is TGTGCCAGCAGCTCCATGACTAGCGGGAGTTTGGAGACCCAGTACTTC.

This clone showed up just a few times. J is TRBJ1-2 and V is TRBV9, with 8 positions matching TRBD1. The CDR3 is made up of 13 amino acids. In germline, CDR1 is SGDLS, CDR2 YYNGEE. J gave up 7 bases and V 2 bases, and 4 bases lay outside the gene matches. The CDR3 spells CASSVGQGSGYTF. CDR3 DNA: TGTGCCAGCAGCGTCGGACAGGGCTCTGGCTACACCTTC.